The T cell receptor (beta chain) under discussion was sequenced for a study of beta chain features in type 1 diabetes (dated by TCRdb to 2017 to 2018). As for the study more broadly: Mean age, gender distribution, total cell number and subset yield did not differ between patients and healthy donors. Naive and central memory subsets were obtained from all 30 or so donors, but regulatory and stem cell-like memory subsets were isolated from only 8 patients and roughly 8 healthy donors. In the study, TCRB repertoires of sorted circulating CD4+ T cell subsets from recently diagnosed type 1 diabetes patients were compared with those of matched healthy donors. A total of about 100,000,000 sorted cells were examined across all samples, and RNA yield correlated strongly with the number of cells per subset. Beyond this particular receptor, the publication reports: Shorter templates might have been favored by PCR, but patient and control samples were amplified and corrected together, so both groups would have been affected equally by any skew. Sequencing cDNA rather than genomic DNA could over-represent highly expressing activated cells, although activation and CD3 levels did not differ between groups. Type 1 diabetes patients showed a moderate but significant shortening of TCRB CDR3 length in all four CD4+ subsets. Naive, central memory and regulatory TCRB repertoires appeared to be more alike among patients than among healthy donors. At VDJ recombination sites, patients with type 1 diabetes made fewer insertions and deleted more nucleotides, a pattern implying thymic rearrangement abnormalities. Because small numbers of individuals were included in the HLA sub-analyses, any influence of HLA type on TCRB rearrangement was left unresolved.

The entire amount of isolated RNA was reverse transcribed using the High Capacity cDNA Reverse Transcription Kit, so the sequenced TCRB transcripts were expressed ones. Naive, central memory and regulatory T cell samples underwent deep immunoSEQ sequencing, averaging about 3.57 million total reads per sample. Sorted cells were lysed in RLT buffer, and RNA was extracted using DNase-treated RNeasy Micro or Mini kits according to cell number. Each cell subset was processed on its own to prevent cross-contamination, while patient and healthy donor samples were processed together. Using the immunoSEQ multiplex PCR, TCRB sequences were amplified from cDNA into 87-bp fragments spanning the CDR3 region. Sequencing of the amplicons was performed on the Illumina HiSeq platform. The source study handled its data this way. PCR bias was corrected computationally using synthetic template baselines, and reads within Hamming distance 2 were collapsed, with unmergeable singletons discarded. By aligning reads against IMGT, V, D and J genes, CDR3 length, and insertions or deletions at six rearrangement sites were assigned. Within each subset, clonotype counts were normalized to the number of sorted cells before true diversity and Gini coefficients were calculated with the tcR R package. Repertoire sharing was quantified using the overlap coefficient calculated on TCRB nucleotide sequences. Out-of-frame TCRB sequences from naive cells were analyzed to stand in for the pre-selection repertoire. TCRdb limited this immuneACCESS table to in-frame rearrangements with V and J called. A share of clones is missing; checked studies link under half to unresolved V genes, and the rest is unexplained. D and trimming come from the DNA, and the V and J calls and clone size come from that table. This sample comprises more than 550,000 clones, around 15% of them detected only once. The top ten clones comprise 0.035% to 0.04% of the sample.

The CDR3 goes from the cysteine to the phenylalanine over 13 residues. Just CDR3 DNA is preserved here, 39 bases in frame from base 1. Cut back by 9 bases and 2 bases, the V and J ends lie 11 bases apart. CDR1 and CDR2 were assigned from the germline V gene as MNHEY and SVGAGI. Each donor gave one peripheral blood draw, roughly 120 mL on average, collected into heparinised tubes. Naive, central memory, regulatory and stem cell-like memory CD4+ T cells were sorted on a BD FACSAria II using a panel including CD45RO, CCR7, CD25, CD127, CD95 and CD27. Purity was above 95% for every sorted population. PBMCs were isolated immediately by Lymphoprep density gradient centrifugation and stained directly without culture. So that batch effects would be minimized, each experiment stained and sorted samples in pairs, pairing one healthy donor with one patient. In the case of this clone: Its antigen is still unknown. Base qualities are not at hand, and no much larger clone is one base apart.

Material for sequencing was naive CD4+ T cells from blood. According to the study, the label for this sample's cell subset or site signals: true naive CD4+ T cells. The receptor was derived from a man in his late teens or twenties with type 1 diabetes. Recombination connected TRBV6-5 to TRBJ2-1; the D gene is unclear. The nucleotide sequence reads TGTGCCAGTACGGGCCATGCCTACAATGAGCAGTTCTTC. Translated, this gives CASTGHAYNEQFF.